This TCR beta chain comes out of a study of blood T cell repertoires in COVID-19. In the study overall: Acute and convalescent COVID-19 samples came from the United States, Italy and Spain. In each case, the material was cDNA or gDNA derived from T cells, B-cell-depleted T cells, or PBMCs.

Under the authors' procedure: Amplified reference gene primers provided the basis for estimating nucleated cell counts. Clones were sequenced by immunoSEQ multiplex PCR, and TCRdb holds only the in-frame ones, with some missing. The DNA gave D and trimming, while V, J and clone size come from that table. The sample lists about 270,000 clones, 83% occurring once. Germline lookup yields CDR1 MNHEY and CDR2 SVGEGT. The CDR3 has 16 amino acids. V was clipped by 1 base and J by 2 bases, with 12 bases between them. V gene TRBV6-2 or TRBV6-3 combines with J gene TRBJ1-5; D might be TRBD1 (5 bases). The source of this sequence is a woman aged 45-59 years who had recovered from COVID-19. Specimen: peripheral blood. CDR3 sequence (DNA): TGTGCCAGCAGTTACTATTCCCAGGGTGGCAATCAGCCCCAGCATTTT. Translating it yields CASSYYSQGGNQPQHF.